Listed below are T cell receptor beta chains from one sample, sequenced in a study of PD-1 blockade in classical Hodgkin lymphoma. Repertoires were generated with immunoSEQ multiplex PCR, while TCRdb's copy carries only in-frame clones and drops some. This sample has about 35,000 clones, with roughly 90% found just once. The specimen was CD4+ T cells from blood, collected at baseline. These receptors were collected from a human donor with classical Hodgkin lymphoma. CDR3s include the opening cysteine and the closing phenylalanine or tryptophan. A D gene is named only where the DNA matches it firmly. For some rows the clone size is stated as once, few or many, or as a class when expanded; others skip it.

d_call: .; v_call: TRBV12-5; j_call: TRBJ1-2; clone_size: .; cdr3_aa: CASGSPWATGRRDYGYTF; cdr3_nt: TGTGCTAGTGGTTCGCCCTGGGCCACCGGGCGGAGGGACTATGGCTACACCTTC
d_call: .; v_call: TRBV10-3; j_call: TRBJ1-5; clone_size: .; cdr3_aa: CAISPDYREPQHF; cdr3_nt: TGTGCCATCAGTCCCGATTACAGGGAGCCCCAGCATTTT
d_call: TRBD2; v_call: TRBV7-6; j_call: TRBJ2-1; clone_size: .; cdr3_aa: CASSVRRASGRGPNNEQFF; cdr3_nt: TGTGCCAGCAGCGTACGGCGGGCTAGCGGGAGGGGTCCTAACAATGAGCAGTTCTTC
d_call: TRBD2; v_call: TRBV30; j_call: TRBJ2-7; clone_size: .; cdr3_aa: CAWSVPGTSGHYEQYF; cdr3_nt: TGTGCCTGGAGTGTACCGGGGACTAGCGGACACTACGAGCAGTACTTC
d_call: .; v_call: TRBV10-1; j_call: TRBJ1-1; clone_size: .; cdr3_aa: CASSESRSTEAFF; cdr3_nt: TGCGCCAGCAGTGAGTCGAGAAGCACTGAAGCTTTCTTT
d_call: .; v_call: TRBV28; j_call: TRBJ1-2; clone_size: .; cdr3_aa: CASKRGYGYTF; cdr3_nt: TGTGCCAGCAAGAGGGGCTATGGCTACACCTTC
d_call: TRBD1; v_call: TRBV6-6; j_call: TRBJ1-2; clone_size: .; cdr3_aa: CASSYSYRGEPGGYTF; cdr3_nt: TGTGCCAGCAGTTACTCCTACAGGGGGGAGCCAGGCGGCTACACCTTC
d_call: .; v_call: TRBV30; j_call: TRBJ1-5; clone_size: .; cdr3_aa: CAWKLENQPQHF; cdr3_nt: TGTGCCTGGAAGCTTGAAAATCAGCCCCAGCATTTT
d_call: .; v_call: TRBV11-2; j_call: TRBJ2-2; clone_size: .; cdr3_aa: CASSLVPGRGELFF; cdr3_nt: TGTGCCAGCAGCTTAGTCCCGGGTAGGGGGGAGCTGTTTTTT
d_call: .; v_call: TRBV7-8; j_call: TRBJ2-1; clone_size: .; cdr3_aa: CASSAQDGSADTEQFF; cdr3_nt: TGTGCCAGCAGCGCCCAGGACGGGAGCGCCGATACTGAGCAGTTCTTC
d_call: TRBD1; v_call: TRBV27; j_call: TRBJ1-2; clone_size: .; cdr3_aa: CASSLLGGRDGYTF; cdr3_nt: TGTGCCAGCAGTTTGTTAGGGGGCAGAGATGGCTACACCTTC
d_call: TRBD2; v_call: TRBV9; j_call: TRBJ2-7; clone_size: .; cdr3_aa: CASSPWTSASYEQYF; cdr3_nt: TGTGCCAGCAGCCCTTGGACTAGCGCCTCCTACGAGCAGTACTTC
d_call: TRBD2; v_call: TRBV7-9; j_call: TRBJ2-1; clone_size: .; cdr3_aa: CASSLEAGGQFF; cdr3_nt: TGTGCCAGCAGCTTAGAGGCGGGAGGGCAGTTCTTC
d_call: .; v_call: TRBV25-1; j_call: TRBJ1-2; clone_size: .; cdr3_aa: CASSGFDRRLSGYTF; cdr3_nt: TGTGCCAGCAGTGGATTCGACAGGCGCCTCTCTGGCTACACCTTC
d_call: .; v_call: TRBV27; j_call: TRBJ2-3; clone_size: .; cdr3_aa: CASVGQATDTQYF; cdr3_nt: TGTGCCAGCGTTGGACAAGCCACAGATACGCAGTATTTT
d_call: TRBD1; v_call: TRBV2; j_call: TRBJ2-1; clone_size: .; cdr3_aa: CASRRGPGNEQFF; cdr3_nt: TGTGCCAGCAGAAGGGGGCCCGGCAATGAGCAGTTCTTC
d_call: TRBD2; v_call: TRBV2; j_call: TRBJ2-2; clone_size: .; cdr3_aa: CASRTSGSTGELFF; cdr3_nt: TGTGCCAGCAGGACTAGCGGGAGCACCGGGGAGCTGTTTTTT
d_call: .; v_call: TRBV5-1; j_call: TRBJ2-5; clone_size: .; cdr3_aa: CASSLGGPTETQYF; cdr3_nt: TGCGCCAGCAGCTTGGGGGGGCCCACGGAGACCCAGTACTTC
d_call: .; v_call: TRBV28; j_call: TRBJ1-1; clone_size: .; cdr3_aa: CASSLYDSNTEAFF; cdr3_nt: TGTGCCAGCAGTTTATACGACAGTAACACTGAAGCTTTCTTT
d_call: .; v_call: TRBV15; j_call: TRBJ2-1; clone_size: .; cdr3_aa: CATSTHLSGPEGSYNEQFF; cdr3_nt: TGTGCCACCAGCACCCATTTATCGGGCCCAGAAGGGTCCTACAATGAGCAGTTCTTC
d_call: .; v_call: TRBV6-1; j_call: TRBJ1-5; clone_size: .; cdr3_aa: CATGGEGQSNQPQHF; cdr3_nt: TGTGCCACCGGGGGTGAGGGGCAAAGCAATCAGCCCCAGCATTTT
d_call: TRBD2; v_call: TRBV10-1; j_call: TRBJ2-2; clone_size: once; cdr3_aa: CASSPLRTSGTNTGELFF; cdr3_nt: TGCGCCAGCAGTCCTCTTAGGACTAGCGGGACAAACACCGGGGAGCTGTTTTTT
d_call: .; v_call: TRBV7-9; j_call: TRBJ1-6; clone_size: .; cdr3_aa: CATRPSYNSPLHF; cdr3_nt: TGTGCCACCCGACCATCCTATAATTCACCCCTCCACTTT
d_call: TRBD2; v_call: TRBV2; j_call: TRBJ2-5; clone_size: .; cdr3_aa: CASSDFSGRTKGETQYF; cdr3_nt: TGTGCCAGCAGTGACTTCAGCGGGAGGACCAAGGGAGAGACCCAGTACTTC
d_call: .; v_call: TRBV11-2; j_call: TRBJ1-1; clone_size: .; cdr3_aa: CASSLDRTEAFF; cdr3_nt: TGTGCCAGCAGCTTAGATCGGACTGAAGCTTTCTTT
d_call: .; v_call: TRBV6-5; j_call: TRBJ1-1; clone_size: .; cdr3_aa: CASSYGGGGNTEAFF; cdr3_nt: TGTGCCAGCAGTTACGGTGGGGGGGGTAACACTGAAGCTTTCTTT
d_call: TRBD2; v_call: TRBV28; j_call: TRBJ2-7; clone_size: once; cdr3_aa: CASSLSGTYEQYF; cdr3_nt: TGTGCCAGCAGTTTGAGCGGGACCTACGAGCAGTACTTC
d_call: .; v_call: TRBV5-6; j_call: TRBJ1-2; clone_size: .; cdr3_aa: CASSFGTEYGYTF; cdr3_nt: TGTGCCAGCAGCTTCGGGACTGAATATGGCTACACCTTC
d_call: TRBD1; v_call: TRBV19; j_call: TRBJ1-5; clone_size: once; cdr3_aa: CASSLLSLTGQGQPQHF; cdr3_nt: TGTGCCAGTAGTCTCCTCTCCCTAACGGGACAGGGTCAGCCCCAGCATTTT
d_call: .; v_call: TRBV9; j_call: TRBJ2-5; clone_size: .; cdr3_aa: CASSAGGGQETQYF; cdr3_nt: TGTGCCAGCAGCGCCGGGGGCGGCCAAGAGACCCAGTACTTC
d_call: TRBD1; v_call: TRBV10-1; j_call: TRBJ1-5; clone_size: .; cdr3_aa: CASSAGQLYSNQPQHF; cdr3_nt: TGCGCCAGCAGCGCGGGACAGCTTTATAGCAATCAGCCCCAGCATTTT
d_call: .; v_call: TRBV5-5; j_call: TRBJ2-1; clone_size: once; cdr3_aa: CASSPGGSYNEQFF; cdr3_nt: TGTGCCAGCAGCCCCGGGGGCTCCTACAATGAGCAGTTCTTC
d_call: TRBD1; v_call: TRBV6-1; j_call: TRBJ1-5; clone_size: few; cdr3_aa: CASSEAQGQVGSQHF; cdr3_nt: TGTGCCAGCAGTGAAGCCCAGGGACAGGTAGGCTCCCAGCATTTT
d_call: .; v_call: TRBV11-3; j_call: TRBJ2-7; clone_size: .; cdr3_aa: CASSLNSYEQYF; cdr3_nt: TGTGCCAGCAGCTTAAACTCCTACGAGCAGTACTTC
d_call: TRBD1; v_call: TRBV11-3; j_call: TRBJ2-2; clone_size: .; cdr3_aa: CASSPGTGHTGELFF; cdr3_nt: TGTGCCAGCAGCCCCGGGACAGGACATACCGGGGAGCTGTTTTTT
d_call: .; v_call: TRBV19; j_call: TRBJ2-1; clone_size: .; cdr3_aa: CASSTSTVDNEQFF; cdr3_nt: TGTGCCAGTAGTACCTCGACCGTCGACAATGAGCAGTTCTTC
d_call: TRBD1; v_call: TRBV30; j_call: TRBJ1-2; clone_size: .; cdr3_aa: CAWTIPQGAYYGYTF; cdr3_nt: TGTGCCTGGACGATACCGCAGGGGGCATACTATGGCTACACCTTC
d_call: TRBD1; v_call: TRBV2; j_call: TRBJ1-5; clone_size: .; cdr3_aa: CASRDRGSNQPQHF; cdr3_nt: TGTGCCAGCAGGGACAGGGGTAGCAATCAGCCCCAGCATTTT
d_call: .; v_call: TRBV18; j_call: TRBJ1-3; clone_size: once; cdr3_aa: CATSDGNSGNTIYF; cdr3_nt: TGTGCCACCTCTGATGGGAACTCTGGAAACACCATATATTTT
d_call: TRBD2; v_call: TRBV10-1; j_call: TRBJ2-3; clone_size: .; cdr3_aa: CASSDSLGLAGRTDTQYF; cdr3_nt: TGCGCCAGCAGTGATTCTTTAGGACTAGCGGGCCGCACAGATACGCAGTATTTT
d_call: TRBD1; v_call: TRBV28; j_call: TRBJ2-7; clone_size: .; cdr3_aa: CASSFEQGLGEQYF; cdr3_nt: TGTGCCAGCAGTTTCGAACAGGGGTTGGGCGAGCAGTACTTC
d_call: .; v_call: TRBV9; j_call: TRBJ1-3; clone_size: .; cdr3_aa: CASSVGAGSMRNTIYF; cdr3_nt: TGTGCCAGCAGCGTAGGGGCAGGGAGTATGCGAAACACCATATATTTT
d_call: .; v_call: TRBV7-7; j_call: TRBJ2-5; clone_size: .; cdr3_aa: CASSRDEGGAQYF; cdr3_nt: TGTGCCAGCAGCCGGGACGAAGGTGGGGCCCAGTACTTC
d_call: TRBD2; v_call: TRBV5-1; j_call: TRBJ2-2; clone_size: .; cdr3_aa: CASSQASGKNTGELFF; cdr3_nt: TGCGCCAGCAGCCAAGCTAGCGGGAAGAACACCGGGGAGCTGTTTTTT
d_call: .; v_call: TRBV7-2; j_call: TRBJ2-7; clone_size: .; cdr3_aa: CASSLILRPHPHEQYF; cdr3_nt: TGTGCCAGCAGCTTAATCCTTCGTCCCCATCCCCACGAGCAGTACTTC
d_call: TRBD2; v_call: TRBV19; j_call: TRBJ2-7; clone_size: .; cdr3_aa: CASSSPGLAGGHAYEQYF; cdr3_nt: TGTGCCAGTAGTAGCCCCGGACTAGCGGGAGGGCATGCCTACGAGCAGTACTTC
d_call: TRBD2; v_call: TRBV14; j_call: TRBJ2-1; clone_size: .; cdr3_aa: CASSQVLLAGGNNEQFF; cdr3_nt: TGTGCCAGCAGCCAAGTTTTGTTAGCGGGGGGGAACAATGAGCAGTTCTTC
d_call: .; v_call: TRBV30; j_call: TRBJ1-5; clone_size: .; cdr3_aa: CAWSSGNNQPQHF; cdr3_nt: TGTGCCTGGAGTTCCGGGAACAATCAGCCCCAGCATTTT
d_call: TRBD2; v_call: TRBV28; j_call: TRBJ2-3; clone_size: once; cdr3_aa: CASRWVAGIGTDTQYF; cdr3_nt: TGTGCCAGCCGATGGGTAGCGGGAATCGGCACAGATACGCAGTATTTT
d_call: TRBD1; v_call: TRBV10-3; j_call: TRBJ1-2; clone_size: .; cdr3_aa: CAISQQGANDGYTF; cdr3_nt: TGTGCCATCAGTCAACAGGGGGCTAACGATGGCTACACCTTC
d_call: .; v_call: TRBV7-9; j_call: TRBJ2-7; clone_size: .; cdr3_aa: CASEENPGEQYF; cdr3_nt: TGTGCCAGCGAGGAGAACCCCGGCGAGCAGTACTTC
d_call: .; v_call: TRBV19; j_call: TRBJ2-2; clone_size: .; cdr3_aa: CASSTTGELFF; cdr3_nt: TGTGCCAGTAGTACAACCGGGGAGCTGTTTTTT